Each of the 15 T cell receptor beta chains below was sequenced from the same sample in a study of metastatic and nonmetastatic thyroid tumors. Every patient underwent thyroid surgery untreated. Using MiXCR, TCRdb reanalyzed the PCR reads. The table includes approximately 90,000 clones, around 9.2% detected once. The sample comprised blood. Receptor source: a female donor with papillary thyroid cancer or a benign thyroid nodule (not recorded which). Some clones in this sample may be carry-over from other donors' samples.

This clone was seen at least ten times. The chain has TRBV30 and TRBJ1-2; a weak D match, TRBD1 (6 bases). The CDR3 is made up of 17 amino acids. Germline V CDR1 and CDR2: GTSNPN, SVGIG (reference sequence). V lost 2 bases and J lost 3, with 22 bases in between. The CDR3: CAWSINTKGGGDYGYTF. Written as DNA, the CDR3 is TGTGCCTGGAGTATAAATACAAAAGGGGGAGGTGACTATGGCTACACCTTC.

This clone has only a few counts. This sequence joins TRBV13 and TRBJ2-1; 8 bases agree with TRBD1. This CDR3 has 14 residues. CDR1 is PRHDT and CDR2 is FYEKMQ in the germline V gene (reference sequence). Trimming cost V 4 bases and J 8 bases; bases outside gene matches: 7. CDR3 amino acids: CASSSRGQVDEQFF. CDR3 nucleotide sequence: TGTGCCAGCAGCTCCAGGGGGCAAGTCGATGAGCAGTTCTTC.

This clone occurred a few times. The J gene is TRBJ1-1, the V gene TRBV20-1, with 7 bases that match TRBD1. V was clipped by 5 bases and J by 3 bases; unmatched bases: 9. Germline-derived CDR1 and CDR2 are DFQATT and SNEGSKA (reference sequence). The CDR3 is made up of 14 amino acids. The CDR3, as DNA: TGCAGTGCTGGGTCCAACAGGGGAGACACTGAAGCTTTCTTT. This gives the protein CSAGSNRGDTEAFF.

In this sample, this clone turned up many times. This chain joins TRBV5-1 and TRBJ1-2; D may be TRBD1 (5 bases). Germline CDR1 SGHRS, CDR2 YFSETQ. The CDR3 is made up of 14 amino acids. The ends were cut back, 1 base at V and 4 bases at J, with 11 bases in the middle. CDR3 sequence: CASSLKSGAYGYTF. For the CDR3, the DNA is TGCGCCAGCAGCTTGAAAAGCGGGGCCTATGGCTACACCTTC.

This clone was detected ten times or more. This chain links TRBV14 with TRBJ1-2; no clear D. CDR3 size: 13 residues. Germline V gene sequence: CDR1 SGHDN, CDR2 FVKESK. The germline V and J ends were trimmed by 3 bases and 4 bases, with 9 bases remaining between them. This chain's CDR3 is CASSHARSYGYTF. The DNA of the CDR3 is TGTGCCAGCAGCCACGCGCGATCCTATGGCTACACCTTC. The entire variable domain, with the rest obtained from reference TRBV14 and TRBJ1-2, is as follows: EAGVTQFPSHSVIEKGQTVTLRCDPISGHDNLYWYRRVMGKEIKFLLHFVKESKQDESGMPNNRFLAERTGGTYSTLKVQPAELEDSGVYFCASSHARSYGYTFGSGTRLTVV.

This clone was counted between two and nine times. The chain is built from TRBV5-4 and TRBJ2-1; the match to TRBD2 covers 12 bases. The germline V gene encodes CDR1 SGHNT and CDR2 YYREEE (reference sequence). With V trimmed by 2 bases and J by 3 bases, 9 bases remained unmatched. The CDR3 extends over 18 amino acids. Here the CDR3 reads CASSFGLAGGASYNEQFF. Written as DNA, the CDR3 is TGTGCCAGCAGCTTTGGGCTAGCGGGGGGGGCGAGCTACAATGAGCAGTTCTTC.

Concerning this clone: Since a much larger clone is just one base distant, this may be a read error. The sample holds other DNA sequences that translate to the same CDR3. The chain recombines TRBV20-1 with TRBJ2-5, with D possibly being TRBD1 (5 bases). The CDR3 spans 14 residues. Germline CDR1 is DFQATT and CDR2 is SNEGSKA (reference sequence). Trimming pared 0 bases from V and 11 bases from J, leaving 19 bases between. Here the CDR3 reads CSARDLIVPGAQYF. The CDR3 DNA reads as TGCAGTGCTAGAGATCTAATTGTGCCTGGGGCACAGTACTTC.

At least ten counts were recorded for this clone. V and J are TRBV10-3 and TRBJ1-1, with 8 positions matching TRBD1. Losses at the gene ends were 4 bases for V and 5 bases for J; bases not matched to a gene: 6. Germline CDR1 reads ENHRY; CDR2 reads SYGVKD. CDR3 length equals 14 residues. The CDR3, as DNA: TGTGCCATCAGTGTGACAGGGGCATCAACTGAAGCTTTCTTT. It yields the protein CAISVTGASTEAFF.

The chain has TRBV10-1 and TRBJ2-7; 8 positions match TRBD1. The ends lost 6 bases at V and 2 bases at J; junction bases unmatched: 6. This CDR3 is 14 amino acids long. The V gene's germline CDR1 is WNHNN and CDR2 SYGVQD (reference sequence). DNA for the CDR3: TGCGCCAGCAGCCGGGACAGGACAGCCTACGAGCAGTACTTC. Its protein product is CASSRDRTAYEQYF.

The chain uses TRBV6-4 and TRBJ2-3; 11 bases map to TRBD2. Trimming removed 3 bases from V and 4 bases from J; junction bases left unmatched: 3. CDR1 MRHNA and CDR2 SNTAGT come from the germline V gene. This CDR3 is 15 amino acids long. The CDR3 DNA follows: TGTGCCAGCAGTGAACTAGCGGGGGAGTCAGATACGCAGTATTTT. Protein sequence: CASSELAGESDTQYF.

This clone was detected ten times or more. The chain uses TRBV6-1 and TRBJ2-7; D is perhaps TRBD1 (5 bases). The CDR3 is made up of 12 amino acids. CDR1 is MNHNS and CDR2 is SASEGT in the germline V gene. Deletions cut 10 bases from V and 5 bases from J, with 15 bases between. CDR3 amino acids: CATSRVRNEQYF. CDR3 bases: TGTGCCACAAGCAGGGTAAGGAACGAGCAGTACTTC.

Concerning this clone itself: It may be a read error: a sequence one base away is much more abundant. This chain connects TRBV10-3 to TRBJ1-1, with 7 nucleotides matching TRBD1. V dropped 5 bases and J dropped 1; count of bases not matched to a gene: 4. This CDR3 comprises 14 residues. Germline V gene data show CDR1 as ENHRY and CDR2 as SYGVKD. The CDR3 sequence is CAISRGTANTEAFF. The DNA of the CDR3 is TGTGCCATCAGTAGAGGGACAGCGAACACTGAAGCTTTCTTT.

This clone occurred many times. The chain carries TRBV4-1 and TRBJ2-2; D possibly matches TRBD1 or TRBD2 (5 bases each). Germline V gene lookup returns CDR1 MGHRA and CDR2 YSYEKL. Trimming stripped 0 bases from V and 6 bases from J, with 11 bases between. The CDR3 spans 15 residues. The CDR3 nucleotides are TGCGCCAGCAGCCAAGATGGCAGGGAGTCCGGGGAGCTGTTTTTT. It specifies CASSQDGRESGELFF.

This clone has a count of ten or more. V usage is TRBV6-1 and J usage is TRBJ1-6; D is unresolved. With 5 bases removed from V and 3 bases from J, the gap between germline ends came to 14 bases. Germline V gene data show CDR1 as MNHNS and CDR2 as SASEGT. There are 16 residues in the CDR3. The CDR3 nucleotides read TGTGCCAGCAGTTCCGGCCCTGGGGACTATAATTCACCCCTCCACTTT. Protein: CASSSGPGDYNSPLHF.

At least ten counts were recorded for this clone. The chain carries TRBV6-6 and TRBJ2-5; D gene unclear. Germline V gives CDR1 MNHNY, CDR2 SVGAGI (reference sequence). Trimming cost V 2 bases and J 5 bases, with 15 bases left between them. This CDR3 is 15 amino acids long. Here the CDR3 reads CASSYDGTLGETQYF. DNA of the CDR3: TGTGCCAGCAGTTACGACGGAACCCTGGGGGAGACCCAGTACTTC.